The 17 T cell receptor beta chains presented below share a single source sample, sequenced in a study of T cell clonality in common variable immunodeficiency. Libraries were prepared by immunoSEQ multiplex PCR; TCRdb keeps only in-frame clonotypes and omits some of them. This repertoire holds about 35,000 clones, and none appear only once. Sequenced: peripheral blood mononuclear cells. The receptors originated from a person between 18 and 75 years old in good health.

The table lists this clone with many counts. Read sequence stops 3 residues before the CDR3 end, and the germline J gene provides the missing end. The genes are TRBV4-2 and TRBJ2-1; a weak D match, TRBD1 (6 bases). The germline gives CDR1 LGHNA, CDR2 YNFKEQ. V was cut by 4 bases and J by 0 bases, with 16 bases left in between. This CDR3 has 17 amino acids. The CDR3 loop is CASSLRFQGSSYNEQFF. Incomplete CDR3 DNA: TGTGCCAGCAGCCTCCGCTTCCAGGGGAGCTCCTACAATGAG.

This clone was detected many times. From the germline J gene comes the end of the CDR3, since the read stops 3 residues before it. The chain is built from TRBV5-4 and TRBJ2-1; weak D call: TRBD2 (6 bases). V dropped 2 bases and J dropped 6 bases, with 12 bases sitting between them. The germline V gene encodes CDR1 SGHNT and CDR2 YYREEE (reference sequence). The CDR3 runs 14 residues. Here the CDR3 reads CASSFFLGGNEQFF. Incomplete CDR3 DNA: TGTGCCAGCAGCTTCTTTCTGGGGGGCAATGAG.

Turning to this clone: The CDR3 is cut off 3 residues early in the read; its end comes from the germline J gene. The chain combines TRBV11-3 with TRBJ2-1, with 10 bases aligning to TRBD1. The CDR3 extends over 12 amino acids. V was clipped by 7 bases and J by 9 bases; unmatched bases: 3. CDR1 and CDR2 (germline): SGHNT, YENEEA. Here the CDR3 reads CASTGTGVEQFF. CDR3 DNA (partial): TGTGCCAGCACCGGGACAGGGGTTGAG.

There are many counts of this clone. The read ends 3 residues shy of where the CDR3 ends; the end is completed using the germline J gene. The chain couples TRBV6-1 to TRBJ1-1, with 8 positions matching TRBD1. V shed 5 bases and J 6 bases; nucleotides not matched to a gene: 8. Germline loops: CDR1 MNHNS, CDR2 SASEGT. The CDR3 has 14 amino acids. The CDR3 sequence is CASSQDRGGSEAFF. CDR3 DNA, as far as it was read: TGTGCCAGCAGTCAAGACAGGGGAGGGTCTGAA.

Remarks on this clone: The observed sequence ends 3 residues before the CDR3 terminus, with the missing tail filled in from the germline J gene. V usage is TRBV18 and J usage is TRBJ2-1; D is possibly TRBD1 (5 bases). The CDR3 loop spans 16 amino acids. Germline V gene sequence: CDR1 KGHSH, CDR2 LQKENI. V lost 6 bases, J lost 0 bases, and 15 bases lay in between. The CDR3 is CASSPNRQCSYNEQFF. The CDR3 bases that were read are TGTGCCAGCTCCCCCAACCGACAGTGCTCCTACAATGAG.

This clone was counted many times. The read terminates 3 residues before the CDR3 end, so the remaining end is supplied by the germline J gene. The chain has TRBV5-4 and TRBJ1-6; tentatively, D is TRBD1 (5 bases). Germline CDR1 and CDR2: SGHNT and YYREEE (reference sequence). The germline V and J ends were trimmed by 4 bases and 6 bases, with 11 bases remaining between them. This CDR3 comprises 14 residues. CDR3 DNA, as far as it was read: TGTGCCAGCAGCGGGGGGGACGGTAATTCACCC. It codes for CASSGGDGNSP. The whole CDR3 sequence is CASSGGDGNSPLHF. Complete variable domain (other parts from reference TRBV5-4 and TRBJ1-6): ETGVTQSPTHLIKTRGQQVTLRCSSQSGHNTVSWYQQALGQGPQFIFQYYREEENGRGNFPPRFSGLQFPNYSSELNVNALELDDSALYLCASSGGDGNSPLHFGNGTRLTVT.

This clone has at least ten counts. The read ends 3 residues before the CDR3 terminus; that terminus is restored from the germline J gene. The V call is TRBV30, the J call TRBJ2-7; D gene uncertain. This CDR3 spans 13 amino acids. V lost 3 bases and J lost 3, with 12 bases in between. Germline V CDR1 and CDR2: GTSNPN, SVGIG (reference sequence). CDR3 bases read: TGTGCCTGGAGCTATGCTGCTAGCTACGAG. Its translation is CAWSYAASYE. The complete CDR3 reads CAWSYAASYEQYF.

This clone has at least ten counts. The covered CDR3 bases are TGTGCCAGTAGTATTGATGGCCAGCCC. Protein: CASSIDGQP. The CDR3 reads in full as CASSIDGQPQHF. The chain is built from TRBV19 and TRBJ1-5; the D is unclear. The observed sequence ends 3 residues before the CDR3 terminus, with the missing tail filled in from the germline J gene. Germline loops: CDR1 LNHDA, CDR2 SQIVND (reference sequence). The V and J ends lost 3 bases and 7 bases respectively, with 7 bases between them. The length of the CDR3 is 12 residues.

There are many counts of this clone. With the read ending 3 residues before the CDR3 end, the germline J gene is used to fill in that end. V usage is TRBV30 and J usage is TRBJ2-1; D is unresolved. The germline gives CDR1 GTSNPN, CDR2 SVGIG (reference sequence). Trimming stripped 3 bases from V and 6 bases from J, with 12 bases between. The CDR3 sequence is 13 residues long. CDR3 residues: CAWRPGPGNEQFF. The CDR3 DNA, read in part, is TGTGCCTGGAGGCCTGGTCCGGGCAATGAG.

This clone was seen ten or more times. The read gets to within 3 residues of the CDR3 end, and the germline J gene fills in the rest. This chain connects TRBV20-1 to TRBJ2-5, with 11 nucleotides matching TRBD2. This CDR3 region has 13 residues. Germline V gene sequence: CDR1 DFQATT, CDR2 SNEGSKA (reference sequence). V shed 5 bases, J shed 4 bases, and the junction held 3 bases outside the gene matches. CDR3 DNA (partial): TGCAGTGCTTCTAGCGGGGGGAGAGAGACC. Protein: CSASSGGRET. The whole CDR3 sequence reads CSASSGGRETQYF.

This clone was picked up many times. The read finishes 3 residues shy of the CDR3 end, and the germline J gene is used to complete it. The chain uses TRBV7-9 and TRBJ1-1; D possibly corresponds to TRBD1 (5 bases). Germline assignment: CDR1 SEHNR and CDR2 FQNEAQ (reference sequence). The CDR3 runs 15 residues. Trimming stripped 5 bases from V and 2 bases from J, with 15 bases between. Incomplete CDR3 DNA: TGTGCCAGCAGCCAAGTAGGCAGGGTCAACACTGAA. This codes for CASSQVGRVNTE. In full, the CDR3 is CASSQVGRVNTEAFF.

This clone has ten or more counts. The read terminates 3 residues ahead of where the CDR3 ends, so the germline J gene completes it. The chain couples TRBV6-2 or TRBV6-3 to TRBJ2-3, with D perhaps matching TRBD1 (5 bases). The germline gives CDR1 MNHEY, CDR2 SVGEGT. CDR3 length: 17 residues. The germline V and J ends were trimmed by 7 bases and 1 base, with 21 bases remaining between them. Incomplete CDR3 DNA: TGTGCCAGCAAGCCCTTTTCAGGGCTATTGGGCACAGATACG. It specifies CASKPFSGLLGTDT. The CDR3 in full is CASKPFSGLLGTDTQYF.

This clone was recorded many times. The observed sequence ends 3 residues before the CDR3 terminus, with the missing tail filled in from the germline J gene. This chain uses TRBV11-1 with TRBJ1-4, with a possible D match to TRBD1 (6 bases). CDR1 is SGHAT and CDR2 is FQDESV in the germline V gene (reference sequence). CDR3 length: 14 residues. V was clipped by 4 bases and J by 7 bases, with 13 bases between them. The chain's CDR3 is CASSYRANGEKLFF. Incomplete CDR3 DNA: TGTGCCAGCAGCTACAGGGCAAACGGTGAAAAA.

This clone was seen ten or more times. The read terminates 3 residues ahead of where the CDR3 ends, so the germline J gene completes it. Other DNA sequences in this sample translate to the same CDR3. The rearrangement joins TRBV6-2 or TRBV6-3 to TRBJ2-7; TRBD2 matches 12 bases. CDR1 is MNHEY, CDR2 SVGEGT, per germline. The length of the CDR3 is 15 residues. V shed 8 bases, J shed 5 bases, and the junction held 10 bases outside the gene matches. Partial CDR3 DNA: TGTGCCAGCGCTAGCGGGAGGGCAGTCTTGAACGAG. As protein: CASASGRAVLNE. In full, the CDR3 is CASASGRAVLNEQYF.

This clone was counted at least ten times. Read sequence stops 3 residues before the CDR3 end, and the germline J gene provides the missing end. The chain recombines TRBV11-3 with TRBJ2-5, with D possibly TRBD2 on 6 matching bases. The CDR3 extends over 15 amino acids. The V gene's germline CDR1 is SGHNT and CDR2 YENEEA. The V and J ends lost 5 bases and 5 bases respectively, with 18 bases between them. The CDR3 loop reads CASSVAGQGGETQYF. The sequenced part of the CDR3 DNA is TGTGCCAGCAGCGTGGCGGGGCAGGGAGGCGAGACC.

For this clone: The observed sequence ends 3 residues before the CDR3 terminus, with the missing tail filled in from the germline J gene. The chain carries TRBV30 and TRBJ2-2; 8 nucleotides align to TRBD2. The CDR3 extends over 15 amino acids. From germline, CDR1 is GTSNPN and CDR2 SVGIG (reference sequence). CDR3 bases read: TGTGCCTGGAGTGCCCCCCGGGGGGGCAATTCACCG. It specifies CAWSAPRGGNSP. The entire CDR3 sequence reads CAWSAPRGGNSPLFF.

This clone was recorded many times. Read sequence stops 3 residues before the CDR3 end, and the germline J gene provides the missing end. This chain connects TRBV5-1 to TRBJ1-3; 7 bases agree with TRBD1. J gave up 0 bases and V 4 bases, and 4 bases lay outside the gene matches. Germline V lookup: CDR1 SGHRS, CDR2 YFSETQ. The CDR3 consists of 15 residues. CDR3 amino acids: CASSLGTDSGNTIYF. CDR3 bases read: TGCGCCAGCAGCCTCGGGACAGACTCTGGAAACACC.